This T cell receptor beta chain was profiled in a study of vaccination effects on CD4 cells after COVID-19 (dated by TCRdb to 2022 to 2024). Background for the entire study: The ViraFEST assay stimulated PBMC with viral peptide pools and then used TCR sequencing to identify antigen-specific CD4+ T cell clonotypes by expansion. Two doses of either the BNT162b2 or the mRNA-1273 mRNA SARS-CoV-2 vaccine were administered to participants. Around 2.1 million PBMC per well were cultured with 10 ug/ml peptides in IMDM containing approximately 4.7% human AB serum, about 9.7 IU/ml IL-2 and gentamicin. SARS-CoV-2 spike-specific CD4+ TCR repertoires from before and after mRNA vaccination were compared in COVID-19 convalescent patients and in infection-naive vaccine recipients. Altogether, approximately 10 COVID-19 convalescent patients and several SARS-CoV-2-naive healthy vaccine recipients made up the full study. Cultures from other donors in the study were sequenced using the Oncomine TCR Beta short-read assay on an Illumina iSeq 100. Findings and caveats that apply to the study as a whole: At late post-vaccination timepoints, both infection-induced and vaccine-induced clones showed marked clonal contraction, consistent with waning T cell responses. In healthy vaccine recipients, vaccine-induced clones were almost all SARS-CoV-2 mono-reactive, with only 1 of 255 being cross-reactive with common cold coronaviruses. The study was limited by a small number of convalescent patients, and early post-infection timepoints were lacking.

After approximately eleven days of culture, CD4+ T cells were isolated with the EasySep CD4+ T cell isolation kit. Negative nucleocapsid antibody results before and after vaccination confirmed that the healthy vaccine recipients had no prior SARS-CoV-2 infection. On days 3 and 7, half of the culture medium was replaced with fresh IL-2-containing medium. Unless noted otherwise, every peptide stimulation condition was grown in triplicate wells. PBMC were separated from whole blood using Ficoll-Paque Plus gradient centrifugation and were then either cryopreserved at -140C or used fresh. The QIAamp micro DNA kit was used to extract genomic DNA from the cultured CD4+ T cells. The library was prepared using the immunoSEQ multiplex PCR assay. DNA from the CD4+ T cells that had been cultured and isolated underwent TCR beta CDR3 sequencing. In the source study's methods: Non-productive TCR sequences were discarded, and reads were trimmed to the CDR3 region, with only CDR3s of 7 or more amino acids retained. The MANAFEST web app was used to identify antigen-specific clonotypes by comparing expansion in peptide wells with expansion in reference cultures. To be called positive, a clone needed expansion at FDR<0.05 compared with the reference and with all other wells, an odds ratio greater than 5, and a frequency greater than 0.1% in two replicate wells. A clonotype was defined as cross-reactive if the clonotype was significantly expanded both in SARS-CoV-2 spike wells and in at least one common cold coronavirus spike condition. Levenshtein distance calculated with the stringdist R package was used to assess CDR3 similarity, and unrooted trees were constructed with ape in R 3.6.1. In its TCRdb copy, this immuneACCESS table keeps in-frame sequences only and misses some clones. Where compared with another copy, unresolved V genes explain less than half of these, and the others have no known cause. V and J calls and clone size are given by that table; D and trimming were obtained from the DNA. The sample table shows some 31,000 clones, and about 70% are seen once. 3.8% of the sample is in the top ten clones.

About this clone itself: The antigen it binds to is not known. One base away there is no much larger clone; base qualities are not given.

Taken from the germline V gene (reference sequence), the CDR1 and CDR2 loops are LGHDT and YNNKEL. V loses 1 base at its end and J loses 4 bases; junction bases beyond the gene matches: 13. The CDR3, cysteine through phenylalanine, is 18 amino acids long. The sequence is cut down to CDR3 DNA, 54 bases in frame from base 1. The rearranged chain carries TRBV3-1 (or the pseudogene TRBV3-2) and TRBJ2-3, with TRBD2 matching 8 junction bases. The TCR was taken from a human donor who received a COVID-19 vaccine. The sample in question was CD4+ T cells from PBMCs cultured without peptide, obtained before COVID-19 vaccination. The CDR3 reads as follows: CASSQVPGGSIRADTQYF. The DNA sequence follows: TGTGCCAGCAGCCAAGTACCGGGGGGGTCTATTCGAGCAGATACGCAGTATTTT.